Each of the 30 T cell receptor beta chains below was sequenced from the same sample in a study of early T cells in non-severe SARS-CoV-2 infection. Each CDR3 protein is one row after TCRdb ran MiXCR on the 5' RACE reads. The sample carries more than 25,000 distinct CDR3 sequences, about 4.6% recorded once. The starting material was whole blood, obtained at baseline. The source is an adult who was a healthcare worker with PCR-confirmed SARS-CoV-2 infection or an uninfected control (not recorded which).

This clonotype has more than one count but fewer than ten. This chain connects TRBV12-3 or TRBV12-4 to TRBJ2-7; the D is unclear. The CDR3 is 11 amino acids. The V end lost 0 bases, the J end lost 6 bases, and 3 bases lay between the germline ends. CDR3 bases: TGTGCCAGCAGTTTAGCTGGCGAGCAGTACTTC. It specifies CASSLAGEQYF.

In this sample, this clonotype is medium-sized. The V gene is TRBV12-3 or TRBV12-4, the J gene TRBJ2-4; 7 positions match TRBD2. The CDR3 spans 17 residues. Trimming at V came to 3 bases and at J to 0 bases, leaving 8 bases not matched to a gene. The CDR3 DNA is TGTGCCAGCAGTTTTTTCGGGAGGACGTTAGCCAAAAACATTCAGTACTTC. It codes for CASSFFGRTLAKNIQYF.

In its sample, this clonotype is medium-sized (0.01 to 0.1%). CDR3 protein: CASSYFDEQYF. The CDR3, as DNA: TGTGCCAGCAGCTATTTCGACGAGCAGTACTTC. The chain is built from TRBV11-2 and TRBJ2-7; no clear D gene. Germline CDR1 SGHAT, CDR2 FQNNGV. CDR3 length: 11 amino acids. V was shortened by 4 bases and J by 5 bases, with 6 bases between the two germline ends.

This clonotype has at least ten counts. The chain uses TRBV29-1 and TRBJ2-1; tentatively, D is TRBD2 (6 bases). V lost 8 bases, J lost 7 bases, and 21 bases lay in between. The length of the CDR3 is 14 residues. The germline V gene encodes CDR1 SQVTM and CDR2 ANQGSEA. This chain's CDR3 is CSTRREVLGNEQFF. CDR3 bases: TGCAGCACTAGAAGGGAGGTGCTTGGGAATGAGCAGTTCTTC.

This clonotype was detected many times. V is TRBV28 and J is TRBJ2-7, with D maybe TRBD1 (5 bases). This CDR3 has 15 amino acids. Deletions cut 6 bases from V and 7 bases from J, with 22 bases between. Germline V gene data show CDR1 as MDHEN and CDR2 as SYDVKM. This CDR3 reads CASSWRQGTLREQYF. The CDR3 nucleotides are TGTGCCAGCAGCTGGCGCCAGGGCACCCTACGAGAGCAGTACTTC.

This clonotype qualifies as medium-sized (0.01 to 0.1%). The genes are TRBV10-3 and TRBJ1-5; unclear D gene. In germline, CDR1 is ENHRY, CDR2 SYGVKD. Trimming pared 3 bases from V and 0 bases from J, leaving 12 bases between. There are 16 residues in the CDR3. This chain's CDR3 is CAISDRAANSNQPQHF. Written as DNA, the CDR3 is TGTGCCATCAGTGATCGGGCGGCAAATAGCAATCAGCCCCAGCATTTT.

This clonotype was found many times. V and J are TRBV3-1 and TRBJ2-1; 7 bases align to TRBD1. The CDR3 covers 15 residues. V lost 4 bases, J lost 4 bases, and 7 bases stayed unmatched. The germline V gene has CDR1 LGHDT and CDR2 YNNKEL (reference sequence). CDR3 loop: CASSPGRGSYNEQFF. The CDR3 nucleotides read TGTGCCAGCAGCCCCGGCAGGGGGTCATACAATGAGCAGTTCTTC.

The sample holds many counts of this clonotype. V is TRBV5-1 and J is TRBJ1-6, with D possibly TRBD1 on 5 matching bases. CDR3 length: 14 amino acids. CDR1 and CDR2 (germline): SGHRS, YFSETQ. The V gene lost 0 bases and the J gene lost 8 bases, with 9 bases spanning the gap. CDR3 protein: CASSLEIRDSPLHF. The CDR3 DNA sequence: TGCGCCAGCAGCTTGGAAATCAGGGATTCACCCCTCCACTTT.

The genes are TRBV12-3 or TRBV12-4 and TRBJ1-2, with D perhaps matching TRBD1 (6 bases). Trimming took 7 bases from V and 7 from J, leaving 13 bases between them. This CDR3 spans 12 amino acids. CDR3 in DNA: TGTGCCAGCACCACAGGGCTTGTTGGCTACACCTTC. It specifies CASTTGLVGYTF.

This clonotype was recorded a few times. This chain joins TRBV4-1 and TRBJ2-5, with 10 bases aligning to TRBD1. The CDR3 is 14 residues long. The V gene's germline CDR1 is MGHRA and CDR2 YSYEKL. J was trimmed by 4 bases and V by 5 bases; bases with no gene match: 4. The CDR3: CASSETGGPETQYF. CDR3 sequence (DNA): TGCGCCAGCAGCGAGACAGGGGGCCCAGAGACCCAGTACTTC.

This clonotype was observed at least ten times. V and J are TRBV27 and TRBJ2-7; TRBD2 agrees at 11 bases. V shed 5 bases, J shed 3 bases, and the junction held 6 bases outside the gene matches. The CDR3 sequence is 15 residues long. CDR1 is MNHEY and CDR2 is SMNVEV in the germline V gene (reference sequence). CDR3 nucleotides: TGTGCCAGCAGTAGAGGGACTAGCGGAAACTACGAGCAGTACTTC. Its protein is CASSRGTSGNYEQYF.

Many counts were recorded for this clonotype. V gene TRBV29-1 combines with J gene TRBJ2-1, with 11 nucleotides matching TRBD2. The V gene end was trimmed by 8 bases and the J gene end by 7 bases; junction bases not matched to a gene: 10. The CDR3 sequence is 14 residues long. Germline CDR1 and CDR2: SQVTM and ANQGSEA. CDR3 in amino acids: CSSYRLAGRNEQFF. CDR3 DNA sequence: TGCAGCTCCTACAGACTAGCGGGGCGGAATGAGCAGTTCTTC.

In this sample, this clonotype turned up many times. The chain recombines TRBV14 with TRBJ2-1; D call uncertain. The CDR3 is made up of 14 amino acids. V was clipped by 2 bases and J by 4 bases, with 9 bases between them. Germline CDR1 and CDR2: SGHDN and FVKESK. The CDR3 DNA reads TGTGCCAGCAGCCAACTAAGTCTATACAATGAGCAGTTCTTC. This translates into CASSQLSLYNEQFF.

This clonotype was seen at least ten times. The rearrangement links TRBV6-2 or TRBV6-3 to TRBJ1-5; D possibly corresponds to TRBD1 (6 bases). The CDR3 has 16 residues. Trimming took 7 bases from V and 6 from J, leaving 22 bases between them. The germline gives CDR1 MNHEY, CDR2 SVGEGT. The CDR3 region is CASTRTGEGVGQPQHF. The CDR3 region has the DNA TGTGCCAGCACTCGCACCGGGGAGGGGGTCGGTCAGCCCCAGCATTTT.

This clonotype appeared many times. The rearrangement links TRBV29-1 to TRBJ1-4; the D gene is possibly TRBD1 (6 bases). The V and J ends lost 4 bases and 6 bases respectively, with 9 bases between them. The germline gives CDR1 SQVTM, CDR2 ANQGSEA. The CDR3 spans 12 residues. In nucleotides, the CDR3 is TGCAGCGTTGGACAGGACTATGAAAAACTGTTTTTT. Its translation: CSVGQDYEKLFF.

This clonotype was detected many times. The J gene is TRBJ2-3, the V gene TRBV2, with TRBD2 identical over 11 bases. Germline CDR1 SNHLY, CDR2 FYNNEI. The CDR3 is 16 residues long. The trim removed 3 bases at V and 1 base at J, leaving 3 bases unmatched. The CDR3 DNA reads TGTGCCAGCAGTGAGACTAGCGGGATCGGCACAGATACGCAGTATTTT. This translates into CASSETSGIGTDTQYF.

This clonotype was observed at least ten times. CDR3 region: CASSGVSGYGEAFF. CDR3 bases: TGTGCCAGTTCCGGGGTTTCTGGGTACGGTGAAGCTTTCTTT. The V call is TRBV12-3 or TRBV12-4, the J call TRBJ1-1; D unclear. The CDR3 is 14 amino acids. Trimming removed 9 bases at V and 7 bases at J, with 21 bases between.

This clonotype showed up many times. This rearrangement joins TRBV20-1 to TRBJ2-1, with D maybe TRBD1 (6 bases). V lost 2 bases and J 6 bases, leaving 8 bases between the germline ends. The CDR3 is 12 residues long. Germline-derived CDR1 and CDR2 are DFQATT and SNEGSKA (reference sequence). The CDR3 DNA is TGCAGTGCTAGACAGGGGAGCAATGAGCAGTTCTTC. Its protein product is CSARQGSNEQFF.

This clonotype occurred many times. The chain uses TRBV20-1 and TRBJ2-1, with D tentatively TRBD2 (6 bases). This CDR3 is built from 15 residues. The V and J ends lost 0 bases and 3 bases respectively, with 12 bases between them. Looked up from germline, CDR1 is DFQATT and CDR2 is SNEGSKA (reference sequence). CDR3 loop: CSARDSGRYYNEQFF. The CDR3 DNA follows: TGCAGTGCTAGAGATAGTGGGAGGTACTACAATGAGCAGTTCTTC.

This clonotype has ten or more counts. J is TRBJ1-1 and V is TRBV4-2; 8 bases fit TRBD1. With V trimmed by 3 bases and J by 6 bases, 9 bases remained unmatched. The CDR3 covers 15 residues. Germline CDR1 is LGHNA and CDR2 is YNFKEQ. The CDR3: CASSQEGQVKAEAFF. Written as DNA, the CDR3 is TGTGCCAGCAGCCAGGAGGGACAGGTCAAAGCTGAAGCTTTCTTT.

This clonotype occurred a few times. CDR3 nucleotide sequence: TGTGCCAGCAGCGTAGGACCGGGCGGGATCTCTGGAAACACCATATATTTT. It is translated as CASSVGPGGISGNTIYF. This chain connects TRBV9 to TRBJ1-3; D unresolved. CDR3 length: 17 amino acids. V was shortened by 0 bases and J by 0 bases, with 13 bases between the two germline ends. Per the germline V gene, CDR1 is SGDLS and CDR2 is YYNGEE.

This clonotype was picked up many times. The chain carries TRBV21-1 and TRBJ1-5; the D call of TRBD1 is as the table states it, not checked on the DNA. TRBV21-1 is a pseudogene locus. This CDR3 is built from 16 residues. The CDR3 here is CASSTQDRESNQPQHF. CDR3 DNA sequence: TGTGCCAGCAGCACCCAGGACAGGGAAAGCAATCAGCCCCAGCATTTT.

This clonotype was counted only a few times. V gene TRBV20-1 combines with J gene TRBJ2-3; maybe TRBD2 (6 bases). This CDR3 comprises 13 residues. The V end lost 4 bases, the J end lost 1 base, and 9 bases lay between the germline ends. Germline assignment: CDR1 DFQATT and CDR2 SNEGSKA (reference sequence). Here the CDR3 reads CSATWGGTDTQYF. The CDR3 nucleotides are TGCAGTGCTACTTGGGGGGGCACAGATACGCAGTATTTT.

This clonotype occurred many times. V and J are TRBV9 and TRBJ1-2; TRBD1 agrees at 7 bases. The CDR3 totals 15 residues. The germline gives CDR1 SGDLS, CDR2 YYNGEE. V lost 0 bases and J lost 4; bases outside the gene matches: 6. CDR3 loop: CASSVAAGGIYGYTF. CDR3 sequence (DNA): TGTGCCAGCAGCGTAGCGGCAGGGGGGATCTATGGCTACACCTTC.

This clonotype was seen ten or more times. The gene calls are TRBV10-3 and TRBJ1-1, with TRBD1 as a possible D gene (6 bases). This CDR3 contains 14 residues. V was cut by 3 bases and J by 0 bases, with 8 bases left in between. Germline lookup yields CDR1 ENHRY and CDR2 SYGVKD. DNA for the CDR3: TGTGCCATCAGTGAACAGGGCCTGAACACTGAAGCTTTCTTT. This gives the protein CAISEQGLNTEAFF.

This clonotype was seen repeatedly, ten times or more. The chain's CDR3 is CASSLTVYSNQPQHF. The CDR3, as DNA: TGTGCCAGCAGCTTGACCGTGTATAGCAATCAGCCCCAGCATTTT. The chain joins TRBV5-5 to TRBJ1-5; D not resolved. Between the trimmed V and J ends, which lost 1 base and 0 bases, there was a span of 8 bases. Germline CDR1 is SGHKS and CDR2 is YYEKEE (reference sequence). This CDR3 is built from 15 residues.

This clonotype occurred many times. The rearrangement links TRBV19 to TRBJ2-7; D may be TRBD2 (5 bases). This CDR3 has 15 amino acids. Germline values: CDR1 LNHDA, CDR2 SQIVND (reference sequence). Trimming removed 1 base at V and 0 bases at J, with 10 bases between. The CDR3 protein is CASSIGTGSSYEQYF. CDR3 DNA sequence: TGTGCCAGTAGTATAGGGACGGGGAGCTCCTACGAGCAGTACTTC.

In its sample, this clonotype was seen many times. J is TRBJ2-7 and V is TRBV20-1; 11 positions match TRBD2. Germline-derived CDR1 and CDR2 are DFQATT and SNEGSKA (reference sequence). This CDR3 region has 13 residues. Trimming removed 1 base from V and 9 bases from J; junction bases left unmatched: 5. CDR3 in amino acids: CSARVLAGVGQYF. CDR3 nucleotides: TGCAGTGCTAGAGTACTAGCGGGGGTAGGGCAGTACTTC.

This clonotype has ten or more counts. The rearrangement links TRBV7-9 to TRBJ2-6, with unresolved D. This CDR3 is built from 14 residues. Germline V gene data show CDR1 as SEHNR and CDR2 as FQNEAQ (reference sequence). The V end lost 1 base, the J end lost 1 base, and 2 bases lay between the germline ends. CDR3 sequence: CASSLESGANVLTF. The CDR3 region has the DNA TGTGCCAGCAGCTTAGAGTCTGGGGCCAACGTCCTGACTTTC. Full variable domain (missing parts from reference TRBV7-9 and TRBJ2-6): DTGVSQNPRHKITKRGQNVTFRCDPISEHNRLYWYRQTLGQGPEFLTYFQNEAQLEKSRLLSDRFSAERPKGSFSTLEIQRTEQGDSAMYLCASSLESGANVLTFGAGSRLTVL.

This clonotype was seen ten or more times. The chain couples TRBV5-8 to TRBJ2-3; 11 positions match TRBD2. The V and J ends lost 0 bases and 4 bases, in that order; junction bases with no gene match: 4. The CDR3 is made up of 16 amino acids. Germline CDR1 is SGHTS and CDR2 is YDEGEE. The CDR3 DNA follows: TGTGCCAGCAGCTTGGAGTCTAGCGGGAGGTCAGATACGCAGTATTTT. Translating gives CASSLESSGRSDTQYF.